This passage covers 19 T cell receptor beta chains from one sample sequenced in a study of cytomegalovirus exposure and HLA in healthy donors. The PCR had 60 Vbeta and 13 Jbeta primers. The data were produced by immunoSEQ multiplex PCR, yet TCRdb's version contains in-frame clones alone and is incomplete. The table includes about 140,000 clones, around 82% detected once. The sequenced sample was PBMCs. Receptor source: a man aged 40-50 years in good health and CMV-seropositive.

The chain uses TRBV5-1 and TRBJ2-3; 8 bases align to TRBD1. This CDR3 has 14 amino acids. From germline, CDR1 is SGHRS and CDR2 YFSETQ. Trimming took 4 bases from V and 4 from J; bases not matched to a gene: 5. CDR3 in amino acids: CASSHDRGSDTQYF. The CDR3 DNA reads TGCGCCAGCAGCCACGACAGGGGCTCAGATACGCAGTATTTT.

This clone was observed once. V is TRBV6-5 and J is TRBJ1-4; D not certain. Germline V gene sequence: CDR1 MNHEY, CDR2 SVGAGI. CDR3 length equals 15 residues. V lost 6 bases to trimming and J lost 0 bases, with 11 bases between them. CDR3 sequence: CASRATKATNEKLFF. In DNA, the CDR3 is TGTGCCAGCAGAGCCACCAAAGCAACTAATGAAAAACTGTTTTTT.

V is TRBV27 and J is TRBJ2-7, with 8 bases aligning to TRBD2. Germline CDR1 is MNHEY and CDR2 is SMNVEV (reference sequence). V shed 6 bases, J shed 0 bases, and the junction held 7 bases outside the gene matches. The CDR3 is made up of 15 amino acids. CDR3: CASSLTSGSSYEQYF. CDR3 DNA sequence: TGTGCCAGCAGCCTAACCAGCGGGAGCTCCTACGAGCAGTACTTC.

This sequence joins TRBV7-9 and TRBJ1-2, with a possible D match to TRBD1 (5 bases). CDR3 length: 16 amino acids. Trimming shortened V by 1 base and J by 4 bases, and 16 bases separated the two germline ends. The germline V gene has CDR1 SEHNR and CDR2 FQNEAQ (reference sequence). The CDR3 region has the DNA TGTGCCAGCAGCTTAGGTGGGGCCACCCCAGGCTATGGCTACACCTTC. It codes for CASSLGGATPGYGYTF.

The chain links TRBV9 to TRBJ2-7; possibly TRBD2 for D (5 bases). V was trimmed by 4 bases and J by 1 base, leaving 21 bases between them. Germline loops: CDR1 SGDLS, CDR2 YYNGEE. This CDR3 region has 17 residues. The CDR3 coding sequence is TGTGCCAGCAGCCCTGGAAGTCGGGGTACGTGGTCCTACGAGCAGTACTTC. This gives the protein CASSPGSRGTWSYEQYF.

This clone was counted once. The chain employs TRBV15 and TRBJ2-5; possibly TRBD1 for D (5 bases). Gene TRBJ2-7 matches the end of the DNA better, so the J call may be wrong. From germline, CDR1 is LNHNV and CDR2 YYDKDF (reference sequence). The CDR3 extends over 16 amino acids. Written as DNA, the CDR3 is TGTGCCACCACCAACCGCACCTCAGGGTCCCCCTACGAGCAGTACTTC. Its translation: CATTNRTSGSPYEQYF.

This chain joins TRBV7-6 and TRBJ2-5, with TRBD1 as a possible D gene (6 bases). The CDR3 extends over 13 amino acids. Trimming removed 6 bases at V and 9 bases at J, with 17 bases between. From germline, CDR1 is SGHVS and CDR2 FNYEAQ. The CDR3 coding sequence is TGTGCCAGCAGTTATTGGGGGCCCGGGGCCCAGTACTTC. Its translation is CASSYWGPGAQYF.

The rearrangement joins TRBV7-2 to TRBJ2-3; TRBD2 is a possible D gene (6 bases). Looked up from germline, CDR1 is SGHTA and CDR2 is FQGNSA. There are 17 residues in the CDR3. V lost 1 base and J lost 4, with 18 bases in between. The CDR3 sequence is CASSLVGSGLKADTQYF. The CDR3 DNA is TGTGCCAGCAGCTTAGTGGGTAGCGGCCTAAAGGCAGATACGCAGTATTTT.

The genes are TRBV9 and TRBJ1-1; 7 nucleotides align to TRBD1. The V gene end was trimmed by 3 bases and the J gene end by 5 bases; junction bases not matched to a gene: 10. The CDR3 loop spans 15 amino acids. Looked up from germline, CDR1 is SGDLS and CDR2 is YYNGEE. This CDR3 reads CASSDQRQGKTEAFF. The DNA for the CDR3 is TGTGCCAGCAGCGACCAAAGACAGGGAAAGACTGAAGCTTTCTTT.

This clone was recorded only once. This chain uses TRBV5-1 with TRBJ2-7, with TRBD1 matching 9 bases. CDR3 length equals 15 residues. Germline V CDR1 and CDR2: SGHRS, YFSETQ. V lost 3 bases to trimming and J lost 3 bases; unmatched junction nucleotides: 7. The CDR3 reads CASSWGQGQRYEQYF. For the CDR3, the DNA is TGCGCCAGCAGCTGGGGACAGGGCCAACGCTACGAGCAGTACTTC.

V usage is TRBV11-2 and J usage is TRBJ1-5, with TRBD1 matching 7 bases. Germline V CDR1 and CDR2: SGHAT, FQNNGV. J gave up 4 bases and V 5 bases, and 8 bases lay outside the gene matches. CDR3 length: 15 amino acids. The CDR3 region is CASSVGTANNQPQHF. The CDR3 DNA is TGTGCCAGCAGCGTCGGGACAGCTAATAATCAGCCCCAGCATTTT.

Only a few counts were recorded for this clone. As DNA, the CDR3 is TGTGCCATCAGTATAACAGGAATACAAGAGACCCAGTACTTC. Residues: CAISITGIQETQYF. The V gene is TRBV10-3, the J gene TRBJ2-5; D is possibly TRBD1 (5 bases). The V end lost 5 bases, the J end lost 2 bases, and 12 bases lay between the germline ends. This CDR3 comprises 14 residues. Germline loops: CDR1 ENHRY, CDR2 SYGVKD.

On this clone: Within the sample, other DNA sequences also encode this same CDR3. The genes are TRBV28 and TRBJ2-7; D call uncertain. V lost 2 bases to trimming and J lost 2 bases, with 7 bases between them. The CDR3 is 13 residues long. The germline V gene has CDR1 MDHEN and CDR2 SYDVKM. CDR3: CASSLVAPYEQYF. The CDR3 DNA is TGTGCCAGCAGTTTAGTCGCGCCCTACGAGCAGTACTTC.

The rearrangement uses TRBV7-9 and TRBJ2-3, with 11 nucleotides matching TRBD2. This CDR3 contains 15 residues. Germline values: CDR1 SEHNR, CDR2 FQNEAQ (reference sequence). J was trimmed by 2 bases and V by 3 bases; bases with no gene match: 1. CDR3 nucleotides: TGTGCCAGCAGCTTTAGCGGGAGGGCCACAGATACGCAGTATTTT. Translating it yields CASSFSGRATDTQYF.

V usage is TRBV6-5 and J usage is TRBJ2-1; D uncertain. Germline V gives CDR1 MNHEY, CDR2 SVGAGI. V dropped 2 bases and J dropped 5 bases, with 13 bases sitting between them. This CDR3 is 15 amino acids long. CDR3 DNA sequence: TGTGCCAGCAGTTACGAAGCTCAATCTCACAATGAGCAGTTCTTC. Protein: CASSYEAQSHNEQFF.

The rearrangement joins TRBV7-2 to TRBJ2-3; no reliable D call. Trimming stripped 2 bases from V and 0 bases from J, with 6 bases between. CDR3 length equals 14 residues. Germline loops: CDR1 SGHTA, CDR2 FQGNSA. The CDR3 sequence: CASSLSASTDTQYF. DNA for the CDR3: TGTGCCAGCAGCTTATCAGCGAGCACAGATACGCAGTATTTT.

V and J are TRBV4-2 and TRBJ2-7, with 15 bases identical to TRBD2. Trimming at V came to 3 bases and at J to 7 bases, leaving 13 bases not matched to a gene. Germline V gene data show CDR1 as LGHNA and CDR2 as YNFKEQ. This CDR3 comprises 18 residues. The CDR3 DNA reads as TGTGCCAGCAGCCAGGGACTAGCGGGGGGTCGCATCACTGGGGAGCAGTACTTC. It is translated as CASSQGLAGGRITGEQYF.

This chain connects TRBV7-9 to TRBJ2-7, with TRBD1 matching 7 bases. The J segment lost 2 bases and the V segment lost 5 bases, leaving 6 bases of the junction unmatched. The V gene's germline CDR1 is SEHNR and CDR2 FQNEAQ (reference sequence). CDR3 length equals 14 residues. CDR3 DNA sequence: TGTGCCAGCAGCCGATCGACAGGGCCCTACGAGCAGTACTTC. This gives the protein CASSRSTGPYEQYF.

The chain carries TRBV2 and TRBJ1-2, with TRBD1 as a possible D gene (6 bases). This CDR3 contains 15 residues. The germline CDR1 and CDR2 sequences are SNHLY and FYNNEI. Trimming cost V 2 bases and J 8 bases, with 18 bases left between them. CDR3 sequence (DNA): TGTGCCAGCAGTGAATATGCGGGGGCAGTTAAAGGCTACACCTTC. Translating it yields CASSEYAGAVKGYTF.